The entry below gives a single T cell receptor beta chain sequence along with its context. Its antigen remains unknown. The data are from a study of cytomegalovirus exposure and HLA in healthy donors. Study results and limitations: The later analysis indicated that the majority of CMV-associated TCR beta chains appeared HLA-restricted.

Primers: 60 Vbeta forward and 13 Jbeta reverse. This table comes from immunoSEQ multiplex PCR, and its TCRdb copy is limited to in-frame clones, with some not included. The table records approximately 170,000 clones, 79% of them present only once. With 5 bases clipped from V and 6 bases from J, the junction kept 9 bases outside the gene matches. The CDR3 loop spans 15 amino acids. CDR1 is SNHLY, CDR2 FYNNEI, per germline. This receptor was taken from a woman between 45 and 65 years old in good health and CMV-seronegative. Sequenced sample: PBMCs. The J gene is TRBJ1-5, the V gene TRBV2, with 8 bases matching TRBD1. The DNA for the CDR3 is TGTGCCAGCAGTCTAGCGACAGGGGAGGGTCAGCCCCAGCATTTT. Translating it yields CASSLATGEGQPQHF.